Presented here are 21 T cell receptor beta chains from one specimen sequenced in a study of vaccination and CD4 T cells after COVID-19 (dated by TCRdb to between 2021 and 2024). The sample's treatment or condition label, decoded: roughly 10-day PBMC culture with coronavirus spike peptide pools or control peptides (ViraFEST assay). The receptor library was made with PCR. Reads for this sample came from an Illumina iSeq 100. At the Johns Hopkins FTIC core, DNA from the cultured CD4+ T cells underwent TCR sequencing with the Oncomine TCR Beta short-read assay. TCRdb reprocessed the public reads (quality trimming at Q25 with fastp, clone calling with MiXCR) and kept in-frame beta chains. Each entry is one CDR3 protein sequence, shown with its most common DNA and genes. Present in this sample are about 21,000 distinct CDR3 sequences, roughly 50% of which were seen just once. In total, the top ten clones hold roughly 2.5% of the sample.

These receptors have no identified antigens. The material was CD4+ T cells from blood, cultured in vitro, obtained after SARS-CoV-2 vaccination. The origin of the receptors is a human donor who had recovered from COVID-19.

By share, this clonotype ranks as medium-sized. The CDR3 coding sequence is TGTGCCAGCACCGCTATGGGACCGCGAGGGTTAAAGCCCCAGCATTTT. It codes for CASTAMGPRGLKPQHF. The rearrangement uses TRBV27 and TRBJ1-5; perhaps TRBD1 as D (5 bases). The CDR3 totals 16 residues. Trimming took off 7 bases at V and 8 bases at J, with 24 bases between the two ends. The germline V gene has CDR1 MNHEY and CDR2 SMNVEV (reference sequence).

J is TRBJ1-2 and V is TRBV6-5; D uncertain. The V end was cut by 2 bases, the J end by 4 bases, with 17 bases between. The germline V gene encodes CDR1 MNHEY and CDR2 SVGAGI. The CDR3 covers 16 residues. The CDR3 reads CASSYTKTVKSYGYTF. As DNA, the CDR3 is TGTGCCAGCAGTTACACTAAAACCGTAAAAAGCTATGGCTACACCTTC.

The chain carries TRBV14 and TRBJ1-1, with 9 bases identical to TRBD1. Per the germline V gene, CDR1 is SGHDN and CDR2 is FVKESK. V shed 4 bases and J 5 bases; nucleotides not matched to a gene: 5. This CDR3 has 14 residues. The CDR3 is CASSLYRGLTEAFF. CDR3 nucleotide sequence: TGTGCCAGCAGCCTATACAGGGGGCTAACTGAAGCTTTCTTT.

V gene TRBV6-1 combines with J gene TRBJ2-7, with TRBD1 matching 10 bases. Germline lookup yields CDR1 MNHNS and CDR2 SASEGT. The CDR3 length is 15 residues. Trimming took 8 bases from V and 2 from J; bases not matched to a gene: 9. This chain's CDR3 is CASGSPGQGPYEQYF. CDR3 nucleotide sequence: TGTGCCAGCGGCAGCCCGGGACAGGGGCCCTACGAGCAGTACTTC.

The V call is TRBV7-8, the J call TRBJ2-7; 7 bases map to TRBD1. V lost 6 bases, J lost 4 bases, and 9 bases stayed unmatched. The length of the CDR3 is 14 residues. CDR1 is SGHVS, CDR2 FQNEAQ, per germline. CDR3: CASSQTQGEYEQYF. Here the CDR3 DNA reads TGTGCCAGCAGTCAGACTCAGGGGGAGTACGAGCAGTACTTC.

The chain has TRBV5-6 and TRBJ2-1, with D possibly TRBD2 on 5 matching bases. This CDR3 spans 17 amino acids. CDR1 and CDR2 from the germline V gene are SGHDT and YYEEEE. V was pared by 0 bases and J by 1 base, with 14 bases between. The CDR3 here is CASSLGELRLSYNEQFF. The CDR3 DNA is TGTGCCAGCAGCTTGGGGGAGTTAAGACTATCCTACAATGAGCAGTTCTTC. Combining the CDR3 with reference TRBV5-6 and TRBJ2-1 gives the whole variable domain DAGVTQSPTHLIKTRGQQVTLRCSPKSGHDTVSWYQQALGQGPQFIFQYYEEEERQRGNFPDRFSGHQFPNYSSELNVNALLLGDSALYLCASSLGELRLSYNEQFFGPGTRLTVL.

This chain joins TRBV24-1 and TRBJ1-1; 7 nucleotides align to TRBD1. With 4 bases clipped from V and 5 bases from J, the junction kept 6 bases outside the gene matches. Germline V gene lookup returns CDR1 KGHDR and CDR2 SFDVKD. The CDR3 totals 14 residues. CDR3: CATSDRGSLTEAFF. In nucleotides, the CDR3 is TGTGCCACCAGTGACAGGGGGTCGCTAACTGAAGCTTTCTTT.

The table lists this clonotype with a few counts. This rearrangement joins TRBV20-1 to TRBJ2-1; perhaps TRBD1 as D (5 bases). CDR1 is DFQATT and CDR2 is SNEGSKA in the germline V gene (reference sequence). Between the trimmed V and J ends, which lost 5 bases and 3 bases, there was a span of 14 bases. CDR3 length: 14 residues. CDR3 sequence reads: CSAGTGRLYNEQFF. CDR3 nucleotides: TGCAGTGCTGGAACAGGAAGGCTCTACAATGAGCAGTTCTTC.

V and J are TRBV6-1 and TRBJ2-2, with a weak D call TRBD2 (6 bases). The CDR3 totals 15 residues. The V end was cut by 3 bases, the J end by 3 bases, with 11 bases between. Germline V gene sequence: CDR1 MNHNS, CDR2 SASEGT. CDR3 in DNA: TGTGCCAGCAGTGACGGGGGACGGGACACCGGGGAGCTGTTTTTT. Its protein is CASSDGGRDTGELFF.

The chain combines TRBV20-1 with TRBJ1-2; 12 bases line up with TRBD1. J gave up 8 bases and V 3 bases, and 7 bases lay outside the gene matches. The CDR3 spans 14 residues. Looked up from germline, CDR1 is DFQATT and CDR2 is SNEGSKA (reference sequence). DNA of the CDR3: TGCAGTGCTAGGGCGGGACAGGGGGCGGAGGGCTACACCTTC. This gives the protein CSARAGQGAEGYTF.

A few counts support this clonotype. The chain uses TRBV27 and TRBJ1-5; 9 nucleotides agree with TRBD1. Per germline, CDR1 MNHEY and CDR2 SMNVEV (reference sequence). The CDR3 runs to 17 residues. The V and J ends lost 5 bases and 2 bases, in that order; junction bases with no gene match: 10. The CDR3 region is CASSLSPRQGGNQPQHF. The DNA for the CDR3 is TGTGCCAGCAGTCTAAGCCCAAGACAGGGGGGCAATCAGCCCCAGCATTTT.

The gene calls are TRBV5-4 and TRBJ1-1; 9 bases agree with TRBD1. CDR1 SGHNT and CDR2 YYREEE come from the germline V gene (reference sequence). V dropped 8 bases and J dropped 0; count of bases not matched to a gene: 8. The CDR3 has 15 residues. In DNA form, the CDR3 reads TGTGCCAGTTTGGGGACAGGGTTTATGAACACTGAAGCTTTCTTT. The encoded protein is CASLGTGFMNTEAFF.

The J gene is TRBJ2-7, the V gene TRBV30, with TRBD1 identical over 7 bases. Germline CDR1 and CDR2: GTSNPN and SVGIG (reference sequence). V was clipped by 4 bases and J by 1 base; unmatched bases: 1. The length of the CDR3 is 12 residues. CDR3 residues: CAWMGQSYEQYF. The CDR3 DNA reads as TGTGCCTGGATGGGACAGTCCTACGAGCAGTACTTC. The whole variable domain, remainder taken from reference TRBV30 and TRBJ2-7, is SQTIHQWPATLVQPVGSPLSLECTVEGTSNPNLYWYRQAAGRGLQLLFYSVGIGQISSEVPQNLSASRPQDRQFILSSKKLLLSDSGFYLCAWMGQSYEQYFGPGTRLTVT.

This rearrangement joins TRBV20-1 to TRBJ1-1, with a weak D call TRBD1 (5 bases). Trimming stripped 3 bases from V and 7 bases from J, with 12 bases between. Per germline, CDR1 DFQATT and CDR2 SNEGSKA (reference sequence). CDR3 length equals 12 residues. CDR3 bases: TGCAGTGCTAGGAAGCGGGGGGGTGAAGCTTTCTTT. Translation: CSARKRGGEAFF.

The count of this clonotype is one. The chain links TRBV5-1 to TRBJ1-2, with TRBD1 identical over 10 bases. The trim removed 0 bases at V and 4 bases at J, leaving 6 bases unmatched. The CDR3 has 16 amino acids. Germline CDR1 SGHRS, CDR2 YFSETQ. The CDR3 DNA reads as TGCGCCAGCAGCTTGGCTGGGACAGGGGAGGGCTATGGCTACACCTTC. It encodes CASSLAGTGEGYGYTF.

This sequence joins TRBV28 and TRBJ2-7, with 12 positions matching TRBD2. The V segment lost 5 bases and the J segment 0 bases; nucleotides outside the gene matches: 11. This CDR3 has 18 residues. The germline gives CDR1 MDHEN, CDR2 SYDVKM. In DNA, the CDR3 is TGTGCCAGCAGTCCCATCACCGGGACTAGCGGGTTCTCCTACGAGCAGTACTTC. Translation gives CASSPITGTSGFSYEQYF.

The chain combines TRBV12-3 or TRBV12-4 with TRBJ1-5; 10 bases are a match to TRBD1. The CDR3 extends over 16 amino acids. V shed 3 bases, J shed 2 bases, and the junction held 4 bases outside the gene matches. The CDR3 nucleotides read TGTGCCAGCAGTTTTCGGGACAGGGGACGCAATCAGCCCCAGCATTTT. Its protein product is CASSFRDRGRNQPQHF.

This chain links TRBV5-5 with TRBJ1-5; 7 bases fit TRBD1. The CDR3 extends over 17 amino acids. Germline CDR1 SGHKS, CDR2 YYEKEE (reference sequence). Losses at the gene ends were 2 bases for V and 0 bases for J; bases not matched to a gene: 8. The CDR3 DNA reads TGTGCCAGCAGCTTCCCAGGGGGAGACAATAGCAATCAGCCCCAGCATTTT. This translates into CASSFPGGDNSNQPQHF.

The chain has TRBV20-1 and TRBJ1-6; tentatively, D is TRBD1 (5 bases). CDR3 length: 15 residues. The germline CDR1 and CDR2 sequences are DFQATT and SNEGSKA (reference sequence). V was shortened by 6 bases and J by 6 bases, with 18 bases between the two germline ends. CDR3 sequence (DNA): TGCAGTGCCAGGACGGGGGGGAGCGGTAATTCACCCCTCCACTTT. Translated, it gives CSARTGGSGNSPLHF.

Only a few counts were recorded for this clonotype. CDR3 sequence (DNA): TGTGCCAGCAGTGAAAGGGACAGGGGTCCAGCTTTCTTT. It codes for CASSERDRGPAFF. The J gene is TRBJ1-1, the V gene TRBV6-1, with 10 bases aligning to TRBD1. The V segment lost 2 bases and the J segment 10 bases; nucleotides outside the gene matches: 4. This CDR3 region has 13 residues. Germline V gene sequence: CDR1 MNHNS, CDR2 SASEGT.

This chain joins TRBV19 and TRBJ1-1, with a weak D call TRBD1 (5 bases). The germline CDR1 and CDR2 sequences are LNHDA and SQIVND (reference sequence). This CDR3 contains 14 residues. Trimming stripped 8 bases from V and 1 base from J, with 14 bases between. The CDR3 reads CASQNPGTNTEAFF. CDR3 DNA: TGTGCCAGTCAGAACCCAGGGACGAACACTGAAGCTTTCTTT.